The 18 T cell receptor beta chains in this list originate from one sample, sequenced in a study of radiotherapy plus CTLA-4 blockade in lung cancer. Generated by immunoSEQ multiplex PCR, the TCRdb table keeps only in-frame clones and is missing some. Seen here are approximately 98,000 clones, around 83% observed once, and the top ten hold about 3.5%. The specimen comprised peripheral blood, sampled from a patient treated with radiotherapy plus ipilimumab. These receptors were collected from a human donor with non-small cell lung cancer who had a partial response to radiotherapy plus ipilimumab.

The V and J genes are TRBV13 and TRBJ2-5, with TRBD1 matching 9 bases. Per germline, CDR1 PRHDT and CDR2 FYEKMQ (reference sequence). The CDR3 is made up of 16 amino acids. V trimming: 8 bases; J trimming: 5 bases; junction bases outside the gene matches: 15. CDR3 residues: CASRTQTGGMGETQYF. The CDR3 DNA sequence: TGTGCCAGCCGGACCCAGACAGGGGGTATGGGGGAGACCCAGTACTTC.

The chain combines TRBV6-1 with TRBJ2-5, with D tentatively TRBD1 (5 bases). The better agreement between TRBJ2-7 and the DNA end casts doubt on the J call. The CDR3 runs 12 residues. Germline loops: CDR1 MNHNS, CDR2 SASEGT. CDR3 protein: CASSRVAYEQYF. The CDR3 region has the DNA TGTGCCAGCAGCAGGGTTGCCTACGAGCAGTACTTC.

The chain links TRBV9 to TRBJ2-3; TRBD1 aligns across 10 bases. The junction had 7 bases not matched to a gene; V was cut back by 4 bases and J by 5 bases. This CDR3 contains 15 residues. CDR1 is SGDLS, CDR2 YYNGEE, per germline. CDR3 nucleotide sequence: TGTGCCAGCAGCTCGACAGGGGGCCTCGGAGATACGCAGTATTTT. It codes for CASSSTGGLGDTQYF.

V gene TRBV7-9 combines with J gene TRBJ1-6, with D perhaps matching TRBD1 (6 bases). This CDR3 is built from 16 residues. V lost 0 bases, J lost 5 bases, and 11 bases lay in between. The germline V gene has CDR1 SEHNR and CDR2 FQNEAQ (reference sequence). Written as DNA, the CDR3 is TGTGCCAGCAGCTTAGCGGCCGGACAGAATAATTCACCCCTCCACTTT. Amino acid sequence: CASSLAAGQNNSPLHF.

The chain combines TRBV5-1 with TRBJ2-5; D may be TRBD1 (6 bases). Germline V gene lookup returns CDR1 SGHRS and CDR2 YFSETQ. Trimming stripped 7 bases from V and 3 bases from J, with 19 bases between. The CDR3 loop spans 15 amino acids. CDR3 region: CASSPVEGQKETQYF. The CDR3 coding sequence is TGCGCCAGCTCCCCCGTTGAGGGACAAAAAGAGACCCAGTACTTC.

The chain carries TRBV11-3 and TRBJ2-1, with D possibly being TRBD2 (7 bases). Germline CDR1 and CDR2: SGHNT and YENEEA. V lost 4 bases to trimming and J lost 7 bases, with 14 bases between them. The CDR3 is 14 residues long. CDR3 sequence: CASSSQGGENEQFF. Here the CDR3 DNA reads TGTGCCAGCAGCTCCCAAGGGGGGGAAAATGAGCAGTTCTTC.

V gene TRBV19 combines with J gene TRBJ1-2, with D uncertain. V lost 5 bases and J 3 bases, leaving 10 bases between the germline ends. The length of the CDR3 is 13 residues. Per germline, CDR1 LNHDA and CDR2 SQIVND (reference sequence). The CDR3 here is CASSSAGDYGYTF. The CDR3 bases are TGTGCCAGTAGTTCAGCCGGGGACTATGGCTACACCTTC.

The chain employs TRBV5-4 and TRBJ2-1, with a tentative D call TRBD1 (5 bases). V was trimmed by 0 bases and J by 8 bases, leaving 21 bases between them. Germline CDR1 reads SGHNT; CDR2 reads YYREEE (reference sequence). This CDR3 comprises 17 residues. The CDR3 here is CASSLDLSSGAVDEQFF. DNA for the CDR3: TGTGCCAGCAGCTTGGATCTTAGCAGTGGGGCGGTCGATGAGCAGTTCTTC.

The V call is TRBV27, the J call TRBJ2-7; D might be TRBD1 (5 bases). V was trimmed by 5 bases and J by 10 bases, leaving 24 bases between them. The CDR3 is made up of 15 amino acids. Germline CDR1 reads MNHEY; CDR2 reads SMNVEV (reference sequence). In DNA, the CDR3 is TGTGCCAGCAGTCCCATGGGGATGAATTATGGGGCCCAGTACTTC. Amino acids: CASSPMGMNYGAQYF.

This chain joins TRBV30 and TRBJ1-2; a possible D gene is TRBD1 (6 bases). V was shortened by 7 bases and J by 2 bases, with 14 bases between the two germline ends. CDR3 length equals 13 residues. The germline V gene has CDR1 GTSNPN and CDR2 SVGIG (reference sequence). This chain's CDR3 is CASRDRSNYGYTF. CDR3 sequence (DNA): TGTGCCTCCCGAGACAGGTCCAACTATGGCTACACCTTC.

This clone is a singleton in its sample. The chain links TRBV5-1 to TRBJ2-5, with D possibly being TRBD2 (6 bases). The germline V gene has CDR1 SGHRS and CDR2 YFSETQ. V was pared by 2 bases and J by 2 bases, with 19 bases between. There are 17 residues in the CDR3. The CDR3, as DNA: TGCGCCAGCAGCTTTGGGACTCTTGGAGGGGTACAAGAGACCCAGTACTTC. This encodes CASSFGTLGGVQETQYF.

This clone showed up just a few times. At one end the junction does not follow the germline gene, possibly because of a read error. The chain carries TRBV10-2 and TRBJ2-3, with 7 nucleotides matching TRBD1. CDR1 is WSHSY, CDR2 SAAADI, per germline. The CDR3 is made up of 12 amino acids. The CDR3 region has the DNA TGCGCCAGCAGTGAGTCTCAAGGGGGCGCGGATTTT. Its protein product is CASSESQGGADF.

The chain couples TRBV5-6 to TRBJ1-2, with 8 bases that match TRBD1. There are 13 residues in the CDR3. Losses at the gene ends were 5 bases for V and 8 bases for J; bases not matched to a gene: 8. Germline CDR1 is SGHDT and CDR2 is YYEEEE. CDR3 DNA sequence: TGTGCCAGCAGGTGGACAGGGAATGAAGGCTACACCTTC. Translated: CASRWTGNEGYTF.

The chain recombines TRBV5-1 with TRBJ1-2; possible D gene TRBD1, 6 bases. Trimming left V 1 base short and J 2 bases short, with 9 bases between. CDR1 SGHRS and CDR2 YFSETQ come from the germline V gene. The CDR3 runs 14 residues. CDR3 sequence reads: CASSLNGQNYGYTF. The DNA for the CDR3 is TGCGCCAGCAGCTTGAATGGACAGAACTATGGCTACACCTTC.

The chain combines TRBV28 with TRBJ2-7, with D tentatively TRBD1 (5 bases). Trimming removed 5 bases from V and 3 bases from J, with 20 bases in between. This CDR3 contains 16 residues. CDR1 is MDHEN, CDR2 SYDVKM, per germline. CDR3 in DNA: TGTGCCAGCAGTCCTCTGGGAATAGGGGCCAACTACGAGCAGTACTTC. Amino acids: CASSPLGIGANYEQYF. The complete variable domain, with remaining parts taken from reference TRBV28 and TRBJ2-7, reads DVKVTQSSRYLVKRTGEKVFLECVQDMDHENMFWYRQDPGLGLRLIYFSYDVKMKEKGDIPEGYSVSREKKERFSLILESASTNQTSMYLCASSPLGIGANYEQYFGPGTRLTVT.

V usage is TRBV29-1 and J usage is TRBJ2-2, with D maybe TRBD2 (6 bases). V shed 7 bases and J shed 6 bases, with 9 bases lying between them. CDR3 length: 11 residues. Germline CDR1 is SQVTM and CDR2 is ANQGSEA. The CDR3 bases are TGCAGCGCGCGGGACGCCGGGGAGCTGTTTTTT. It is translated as CSARDAGELFF.

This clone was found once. The CDR3 spells CASSPRQGIDQPQHF. CDR3 sequence (DNA): TGTGCCAGCAGCCCCCGACAGGGTATAGACCAGCCCCAGCATTTT. The chain combines TRBV4-2 with TRBJ1-5; 7 nucleotides align to TRBD1. The length of the CDR3 is 15 residues. Trimming at V came to 4 bases and at J to 7 bases, leaving 10 bases not matched to a gene. Per the germline V gene, CDR1 is LGHNA and CDR2 is YNFKEQ.

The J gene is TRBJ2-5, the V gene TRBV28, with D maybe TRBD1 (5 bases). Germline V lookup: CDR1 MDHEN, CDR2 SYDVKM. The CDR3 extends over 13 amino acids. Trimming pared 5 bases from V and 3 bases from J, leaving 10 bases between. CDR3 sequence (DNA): TGTGCCAGCAGTCAAGGACAAAAAGAGACCCAGTACTTC. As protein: CASSQGQKETQYF.